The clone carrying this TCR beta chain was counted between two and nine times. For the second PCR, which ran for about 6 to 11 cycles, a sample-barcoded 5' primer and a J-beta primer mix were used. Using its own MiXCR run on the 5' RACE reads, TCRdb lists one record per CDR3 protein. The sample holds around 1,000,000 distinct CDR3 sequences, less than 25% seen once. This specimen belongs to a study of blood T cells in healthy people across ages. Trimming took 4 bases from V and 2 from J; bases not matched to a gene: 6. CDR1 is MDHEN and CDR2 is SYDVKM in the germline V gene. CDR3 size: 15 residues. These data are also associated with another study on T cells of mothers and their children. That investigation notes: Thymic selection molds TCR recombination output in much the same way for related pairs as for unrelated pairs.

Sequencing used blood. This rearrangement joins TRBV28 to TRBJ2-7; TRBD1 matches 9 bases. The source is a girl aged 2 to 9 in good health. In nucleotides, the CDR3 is TGTGCCAGCAGTTCAGGGACAGGGACGGCCTACGAGCAGTACTTC. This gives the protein CASSSGTGTAYEQYF.